The source of this TCR beta chain is a study of response to subunit inactivated influenza vaccine. Points from the study as a whole: Each seasonal influenza vaccination recruits few new T cells, the authors suggested.

Via MiXCR, TCRdb re-called the RT-PCR reads, giving one row per CDR3 protein. The table lists about 190,000 distinct CDR3 sequences, roughly an eighth of them singletons, with about 28% in the top ten. Many counts were recorded for this clonotype. Its specificity is unknown. This CDR3 comprises 18 residues. The V gene's germline CDR1 is MNHNS and CDR2 SASEGT. Unmatched junction bases numbered 12, after V lost 6 bases and J lost 0 bases. Sequenced here: CD8+ T cells sorted from PBMCs, sampled less than 6 days after vaccination. The chain is built from TRBV6-1 and TRBJ2-2, with 8 nucleotides matching TRBD1. This TCR was recovered from a man aged 50 to 59 who received an inactivated influenza vaccine. The CDR3 protein is CASRLPEGQGANTGELFF. The DNA for the CDR3 is TGTGCCAGCAGGCTCCCGGAAGGACAGGGAGCGAACACCGGGGAGCTGTTTTTT.